This TCR beta chain was recorded in a study of naive and memory T cell subsets. Notes on the study in general: In naive cells, over 95% of TCR sequences were seen only once.

As regards this clonotype: Its target is unknown.

From the second PCR step, alpha and beta chains were amplified apart. After CD4 positive bead selection, the CD4-negative fraction gave CD8 T cells. Cells stained for CD3, CD4, CD8, CD45RA, CD27 and viability were sorted into four CD45RA/CD27 subsets. CDR1 is KGHDR and CDR2 is SFDVKD in the germline V gene. V lost 4 bases to trimming and J lost 3 bases; unmatched junction nucleotides: 8. This CDR3 spans 16 amino acids. The beta constant-region primer was an equimolar mix of two oligonucleotides covering TRBC1 and TRBC2. MiXCR, applied by TCRdb to the UMI-ligation and nested PCR reads, yields one record per CDR3 protein. Of approximately 85,000 distinct CDR3 sequences listed, around 6.5% were seen once; the top ten hold over 1.5%.

The genes are TRBV24-1 and TRBJ2-1; 7 bases map to TRBD2. The sequenced sample was central memory CD4+ T cells from blood. The sequence derives from a human donor in good health. The CDR3 region has the DNA TGTGCCACCAGTGAAACGGGAGGTTCCCGCTACAATGAGCAGTTCTTC. Residues: CATSETGGSRYNEQFF.